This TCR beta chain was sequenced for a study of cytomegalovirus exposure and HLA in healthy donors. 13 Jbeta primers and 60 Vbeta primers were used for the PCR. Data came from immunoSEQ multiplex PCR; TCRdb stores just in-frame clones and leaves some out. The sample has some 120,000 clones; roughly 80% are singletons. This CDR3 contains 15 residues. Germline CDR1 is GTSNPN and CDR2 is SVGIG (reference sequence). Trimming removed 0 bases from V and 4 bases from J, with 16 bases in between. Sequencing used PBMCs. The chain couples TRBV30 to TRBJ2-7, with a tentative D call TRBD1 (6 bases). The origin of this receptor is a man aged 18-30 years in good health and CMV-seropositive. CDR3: CAWSVSTGFSYEQYF. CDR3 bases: TGTGCCTGGAGTGTTAGTACAGGGTTTTCTTACGAGCAGTACTTC.